The T cell receptor (beta chain) described here comes from a study of blood T cell repertoires in COVID-19. As for the study in general: Both acute and convalescent COVID-19 samples were obtained from the United States, Italy and Spain. Nucleic acid was either cDNA or gDNA, and it came from T cells, B-cell-depleted T cells, or PBMCs.

Per the study methods: Reference gene primers were amplified, and this amplification served to estimate nucleated cell counts. Data came from immunoSEQ multiplex PCR; TCRdb stores just in-frame clones and leaves some out. V and J calls and clone size are given by that table; D and trimming were obtained from the DNA. The sample contains about 64,000 clones, roughly 90% of which appear only once. CDR1 is SGHVS and CDR2 is FNYEAQ in the germline V gene. The V gene end was trimmed by 5 bases and the J gene end by 6 bases; junction bases not matched to a gene: 8. The CDR3 has 15 residues. Specimen: peripheral blood. This clonotype was sampled from a man between 65 and 85 years old with acute or convalescent COVID-19. The chain has TRBV7-6 and TRBJ1-2; 11 bases align to TRBD1. The CDR3 sequence: CASSTPGQGVNGYTF. The CDR3 DNA reads TGTGCCAGCAGCACGCCGGGACAGGGGGTTAATGGCTACACCTTC.